This T cell receptor (beta chain) came from a study of CD8+ T cells in alopecia areata. In each case, RNA was isolated and then reverse transcribed into cDNA as the sequencing template. TCRdb's table, derived via immunoSEQ multiplex PCR, lists solely in-frame clones and lacks some. The sample was found to contain some 110,000 clones, and every one recurs. Trimming pared 2 bases from V and 3 bases from J, leaving 12 bases between. The CDR3 is 15 amino acids. Germline V gene sequence: CDR1 NNHDY, CDR2 SYVADS. The sample holds a few counts of this clone. No antigen is known for it. At residue 12, the translated DNA and the protein in TCRdb do not agree; the protein given here is derived from the DNA. Mouse names are used for the genes. The read is 3 residues too short to cover the CDR3 end, so that end is filled in from the germline J gene. Study observations and caveats: Sharing of TCRs across patients appeared less clear than in mice, possibly for HLA-related reasons.

Specimen: lesional skin. The chain uses TRBV13-3 and TRBJ1-3; a weak D match, TRBD1 (6 bases). The sequence was collected from a C3H/HeJ mouse with alopecia areata. The MHC haplotype of this mouse line is H2-k. Incomplete CDR3 DNA: TGTGCCAGCAGTGAGAGAGGGGGAGGTGGAAATACG. Its translation is CASSERGGGGNT. The full-length CDR3 reads as CASSERGGGGNTLYF.